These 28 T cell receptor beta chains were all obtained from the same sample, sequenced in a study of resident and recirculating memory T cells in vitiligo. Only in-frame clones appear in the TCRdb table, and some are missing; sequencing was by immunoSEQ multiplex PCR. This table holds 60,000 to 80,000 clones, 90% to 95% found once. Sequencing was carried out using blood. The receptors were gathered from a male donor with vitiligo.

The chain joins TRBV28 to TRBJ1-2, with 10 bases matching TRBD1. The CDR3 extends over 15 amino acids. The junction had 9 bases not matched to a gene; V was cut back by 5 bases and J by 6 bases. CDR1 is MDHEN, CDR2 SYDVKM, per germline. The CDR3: CASSQAGTGVHGYTF. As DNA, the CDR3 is TGTGCCAGCAGTCAGGCCGGGACAGGGGTCCATGGCTACACCTTC.

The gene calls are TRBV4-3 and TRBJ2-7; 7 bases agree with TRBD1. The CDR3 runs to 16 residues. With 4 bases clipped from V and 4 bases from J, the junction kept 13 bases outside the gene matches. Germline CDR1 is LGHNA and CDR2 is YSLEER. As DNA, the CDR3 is TGCGCCAGCAGCCCTGTTATTGGGACAGCACGATACGAGCAGTACTTC. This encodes CASSPVIGTARYEQYF.

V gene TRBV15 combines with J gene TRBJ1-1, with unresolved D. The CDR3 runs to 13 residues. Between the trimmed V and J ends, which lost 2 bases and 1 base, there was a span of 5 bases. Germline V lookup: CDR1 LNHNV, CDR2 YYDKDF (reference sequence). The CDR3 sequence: CATSRQENTEAFF. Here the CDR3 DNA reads TGTGCCACCAGCAGACAGGAGAACACTGAAGCTTTCTTT.

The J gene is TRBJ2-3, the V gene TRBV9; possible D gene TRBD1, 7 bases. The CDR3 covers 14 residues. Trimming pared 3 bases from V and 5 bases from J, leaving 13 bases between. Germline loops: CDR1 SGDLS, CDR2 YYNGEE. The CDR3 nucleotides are TGTGCCAGCAGCGAGGAGGGACAGCAAGATACGCAGTATTTT. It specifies CASSEEGQQDTQYF.

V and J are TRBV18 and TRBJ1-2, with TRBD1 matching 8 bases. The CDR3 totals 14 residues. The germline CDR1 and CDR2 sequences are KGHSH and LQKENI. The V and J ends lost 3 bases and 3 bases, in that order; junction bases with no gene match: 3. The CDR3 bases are TGTGCCAGCTCACCGGACAGGGACTACTATGGCTACACCTTC. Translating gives CASSPDRDYYGYTF.

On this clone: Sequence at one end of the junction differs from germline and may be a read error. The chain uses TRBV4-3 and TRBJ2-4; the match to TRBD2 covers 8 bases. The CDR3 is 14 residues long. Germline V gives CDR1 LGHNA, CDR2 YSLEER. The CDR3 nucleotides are TGCGCCAGCAGCCAAGATCTCGCGGGGGGCCGCTTGCTCTTC. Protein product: CASSQDLAGGRLLF.

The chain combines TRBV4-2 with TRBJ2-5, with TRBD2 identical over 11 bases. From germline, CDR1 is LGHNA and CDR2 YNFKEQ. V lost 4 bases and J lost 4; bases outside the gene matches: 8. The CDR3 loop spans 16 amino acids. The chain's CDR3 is CASSPTLAGGGETQYF. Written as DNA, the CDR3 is TGTGCCAGCAGCCCAACCTTAGCGGGGGGGGGAGAGACCCAGTACTTC.

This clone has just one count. CDR3 nucleotides: TGTGCCAGCAGCCCAGACAGCTATGGCTACACCTTC. Translated: CASSPDSYGYTF. V gene TRBV28 combines with J gene TRBJ1-2, with a tentative D call TRBD1 (5 bases). This CDR3 has 12 residues. CDR1 and CDR2 from the germline V gene are MDHEN and SYDVKM. V lost 6 bases to trimming and J lost 4 bases, with 9 bases between them.

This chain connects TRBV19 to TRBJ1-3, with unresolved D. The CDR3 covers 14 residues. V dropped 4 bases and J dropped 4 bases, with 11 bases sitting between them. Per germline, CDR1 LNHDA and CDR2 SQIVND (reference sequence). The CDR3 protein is CASSRRTAGNTIYF. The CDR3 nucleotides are TGTGCCAGTAGTAGGAGGACGGCCGGAAACACCATATATTTT.

The CDR3 is CASRSTHRERSNQPQHF. The CDR3 coding sequence is TGTGCAAGTCGCTCGACCCACAGGGAGAGAAGCAATCAGCCCCAGCATTTT. The genes are TRBV12-2 and TRBJ1-5; the D call of TRBD1 is as the table states it, not checked on the DNA. TRBV12-2 is designated a pseudogene. The CDR3 spans 17 residues.

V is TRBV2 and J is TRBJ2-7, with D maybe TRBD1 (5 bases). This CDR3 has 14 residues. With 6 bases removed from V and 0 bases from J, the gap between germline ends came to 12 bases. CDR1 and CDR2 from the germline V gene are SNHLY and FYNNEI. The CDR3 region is CASSQGIPSYEQYF. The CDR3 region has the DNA TGTGCCAGCAGCCAGGGAATACCCTCCTACGAGCAGTACTTC.

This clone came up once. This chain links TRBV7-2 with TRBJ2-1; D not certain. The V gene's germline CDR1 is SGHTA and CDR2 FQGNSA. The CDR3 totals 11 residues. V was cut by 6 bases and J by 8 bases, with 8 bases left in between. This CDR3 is CASRSGHEQFF. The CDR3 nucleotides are TGTGCCAGCAGGAGTGGGCATGAGCAGTTCTTC. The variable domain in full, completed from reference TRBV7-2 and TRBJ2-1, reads GAGVSQSPSNKVTEKGKDVELRCDPISGHTALYWYRQSLGQGLEFLIYFQGNSAPDKSGLPSDRFSAERTGGSVSTLTIQRTQQEDSAVYLCASRSGHEQFFGPGTRLTVL.

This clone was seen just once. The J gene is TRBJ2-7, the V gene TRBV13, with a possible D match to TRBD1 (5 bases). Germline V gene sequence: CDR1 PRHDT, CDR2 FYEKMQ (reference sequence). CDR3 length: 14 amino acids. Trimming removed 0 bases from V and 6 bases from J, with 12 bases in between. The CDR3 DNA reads TGTGCCAGCAGCTTAGGTGGGCAGGGTGGCGAGCAGTACTTC. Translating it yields CASSLGGQGGEQYF.

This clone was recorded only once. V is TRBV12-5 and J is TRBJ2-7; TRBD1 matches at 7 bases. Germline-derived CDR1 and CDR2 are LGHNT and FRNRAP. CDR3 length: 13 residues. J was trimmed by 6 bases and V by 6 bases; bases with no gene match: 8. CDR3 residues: CASGLDRVTEQYF. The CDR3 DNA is TGTGCTAGTGGGCTAGACAGGGTGACCGAGCAGTACTTC.

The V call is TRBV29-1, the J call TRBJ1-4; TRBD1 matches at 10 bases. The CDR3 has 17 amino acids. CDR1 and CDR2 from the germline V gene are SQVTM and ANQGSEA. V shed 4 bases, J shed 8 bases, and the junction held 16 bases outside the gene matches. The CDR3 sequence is CSVVVRDRGSPGEKLFF. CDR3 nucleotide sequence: TGCAGCGTTGTCGTCCGGGACAGGGGCAGTCCGGGGGAAAAACTGTTTTTT.

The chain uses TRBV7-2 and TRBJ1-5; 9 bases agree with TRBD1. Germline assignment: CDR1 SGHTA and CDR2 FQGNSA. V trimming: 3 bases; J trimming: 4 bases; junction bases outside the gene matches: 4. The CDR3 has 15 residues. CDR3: CASSLDRGKNQPQHF. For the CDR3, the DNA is TGTGCCAGCAGCTTGGACAGGGGAAAGAATCAGCCCCAGCATTTT.

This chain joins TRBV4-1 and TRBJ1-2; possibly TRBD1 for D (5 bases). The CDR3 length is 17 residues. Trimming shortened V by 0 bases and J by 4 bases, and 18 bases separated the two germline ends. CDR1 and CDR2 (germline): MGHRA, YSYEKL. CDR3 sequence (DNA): TGCGCCAGCAGCCAAGAGTTAGGCAGGGTCCAGGGCTATGGCTACACCTTC. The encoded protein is CASSQELGRVQGYGYTF.

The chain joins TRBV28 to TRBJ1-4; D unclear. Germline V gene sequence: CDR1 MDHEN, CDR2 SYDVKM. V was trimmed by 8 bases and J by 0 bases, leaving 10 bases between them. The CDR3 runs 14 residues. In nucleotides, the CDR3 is TGTGCCAGCGGAGACTCTGCAACTAATGAAAAACTGTTTTTT. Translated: CASGDSATNEKLFF.

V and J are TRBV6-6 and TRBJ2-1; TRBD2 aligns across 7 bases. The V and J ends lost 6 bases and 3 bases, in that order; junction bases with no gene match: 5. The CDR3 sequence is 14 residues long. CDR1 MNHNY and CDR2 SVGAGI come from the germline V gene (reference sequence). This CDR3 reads CASSPRTSYNEQFF. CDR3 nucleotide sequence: TGTGCCAGCAGCCCGAGGACTAGCTACAATGAGCAGTTCTTC.

Written as DNA, the CDR3 is TGCGCCAGCAGCCAAGATGTGGTTTACAGGGGGCGGGGTTATGAGCAGTTCTTC. As protein: CASSQDVVYRGRGYEQFF. V is TRBV4-3 and J is TRBJ2-1; 9 bases line up with TRBD1. CDR1 and CDR2 (germline): LGHNA, YSLEER. The CDR3 has 18 amino acids. The ends lost 0 bases at V and 8 bases at J; junction bases unmatched: 14.

The CDR3 nucleotides are TGTGCCTGGAGCAAGACAGGGAGCAATCAGCCCCAGCATTTT. Translated: CAWSKTGSNQPQHF. The chain employs TRBV30 and TRBJ1-5, with 7 positions matching TRBD1. Per the germline V gene, CDR1 is GTSNPN and CDR2 is SVGIG (reference sequence). There are 14 residues in the CDR3. Trimming cost V 3 bases and J 1 base; bases outside gene matches: 3.

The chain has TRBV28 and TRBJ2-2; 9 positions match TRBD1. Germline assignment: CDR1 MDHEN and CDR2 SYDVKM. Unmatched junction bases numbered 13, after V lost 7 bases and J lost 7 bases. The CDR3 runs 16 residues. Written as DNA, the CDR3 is TGTGCCAGCACCCCGAACAGGGGGCGCAGGAACGGGGAGCTGTTTTTT. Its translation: CASTPNRGRRNGELFF.

The CDR3: CASMPLQGFSYEQYF. CDR3 bases: TGTGCCAGCATGCCTTTACAGGGTTTCTCCTACGAGCAGTACTTC. The genes are TRBV7-2 and TRBJ2-7; D may be TRBD1 (6 bases). CDR1 SGHTA and CDR2 FQGNSA come from the germline V gene. CDR3 length: 15 residues. V gave up 7 bases and J gave up 0 bases, with 16 bases separating them.

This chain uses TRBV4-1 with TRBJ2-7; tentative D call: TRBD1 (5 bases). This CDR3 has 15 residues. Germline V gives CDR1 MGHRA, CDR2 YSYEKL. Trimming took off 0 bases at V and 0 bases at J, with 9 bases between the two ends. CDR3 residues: CASSQETGVSYEQYF. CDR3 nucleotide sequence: TGCGCCAGCAGCCAAGAAACAGGAGTCTCCTACGAGCAGTACTTC.

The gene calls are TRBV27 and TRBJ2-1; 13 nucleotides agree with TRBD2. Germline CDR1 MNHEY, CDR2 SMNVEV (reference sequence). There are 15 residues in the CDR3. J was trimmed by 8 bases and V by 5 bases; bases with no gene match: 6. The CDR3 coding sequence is TGTGCCAGCAGTAAACTAGCGGGGGGGCCCCATGAGCAGTTCTTC. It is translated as CASSKLAGGPHEQFF.

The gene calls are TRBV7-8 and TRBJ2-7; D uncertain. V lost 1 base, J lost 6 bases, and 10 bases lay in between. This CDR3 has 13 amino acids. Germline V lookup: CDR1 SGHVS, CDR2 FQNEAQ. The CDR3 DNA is TGTGCCAGCAGCTTAGACTTAGCTACCGAGCAGTACTTC. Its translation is CASSLDLATEQYF.

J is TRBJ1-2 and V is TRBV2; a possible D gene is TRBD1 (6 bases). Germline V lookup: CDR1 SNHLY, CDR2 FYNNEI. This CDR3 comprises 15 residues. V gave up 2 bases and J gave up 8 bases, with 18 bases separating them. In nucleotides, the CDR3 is TGTGCCAGCAGTGAAATTCAACAGGGATGGAGGGGCTACACCTTC. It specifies CASSEIQQGWRGYTF.

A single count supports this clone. The DNA for the CDR3 is TGTGCCAGCAGGCTACAGGGGAAGGATAATTCACCCCTCCACTTT. It codes for CASRLQGKDNSPLHF. This sequence joins TRBV6-5 and TRBJ1-6; 7 nucleotides align to TRBD1. Germline loops: CDR1 MNHEY, CDR2 SVGAGI. V shed 6 bases and J 5 bases; nucleotides not matched to a gene: 7. The CDR3 has 15 amino acids.